What follows is one TCR beta chain and its context. Its antigen is not identified. V was cut by 5 bases and J by 2 bases, with 10 bases left in between. This CDR3 region has 15 residues. A second 7 to 11 cycle PCR used barcoded and J-beta primers. Each of the cDNA molecules was tagged by a template-switch adaptor with 12 random nucleotides. TCRdb re-analysed the 5' RACE reads in MiXCR, keeping a single row per CDR3 protein. The table has about 1.8 million distinct CDR3 sequences, about 50% seen once. This specimen belongs to a study of blood T cells in healthy people across ages. Study conclusions and caveats: As age increased, TCR beta diversity per million T cells fell in a roughly linear fashion.

The source of this sequence is a woman aged 40-49 years in good health. V is TRBV12-3 or TRBV12-4 and J is TRBJ2-6; D possibly corresponds to TRBD1 (5 bases). The specimen was blood. CDR3 loop: CASSPLGAGANVLTF. Here the CDR3 DNA reads TGTGCCAGCAGTCCCCTAGGGGCTGGGGCCAACGTCCTGACTTTC.